This T cell receptor beta chain derives from a study of shared clonotypes between healthy human individuals. Study-wide findings and caveats: It was observed that 5% to 6.5% of naive CD4 clonotypes were shared across a handful of donors. Clonotypes not shared had lower generation probabilities than those common to all four donors.

As originally analysed: ImmunoSEQ only sent back junction sequences with no quality scores, so filtering was done differently. The assay was immunoSEQ multiplex PCR, and TCRdb's table has in-frame clones only and misses some. V, J and clone size derive from that table, while D and trimming were established from the DNA sequence. The sample yields hundreds of thousands of clones, around three quarters seen once. This clone appeared a few times. Its specificity is not known. Germline V gene lookup returns CDR1 LNHDA and CDR2 SQIVND (reference sequence). The CDR3 extends over 13 amino acids. The V end lost 7 bases, the J end lost 7 bases, and 14 bases lay between the germline ends.

The source of this sequence is a woman aged 25 to 39 in good health. Sequencing was done on a sample of memory CD4+ T cells sorted from blood. Sample subset: CD45RA-negative fraction. The chain links TRBV19 to TRBJ2-4, with D perhaps TRBD2 (5 bases). The CDR3 protein is CASTRGPGNIQYF. CDR3 coding DNA: TGTGCCAGTACCCGAGGGCCGGGGAACATTCAGTACTTC.